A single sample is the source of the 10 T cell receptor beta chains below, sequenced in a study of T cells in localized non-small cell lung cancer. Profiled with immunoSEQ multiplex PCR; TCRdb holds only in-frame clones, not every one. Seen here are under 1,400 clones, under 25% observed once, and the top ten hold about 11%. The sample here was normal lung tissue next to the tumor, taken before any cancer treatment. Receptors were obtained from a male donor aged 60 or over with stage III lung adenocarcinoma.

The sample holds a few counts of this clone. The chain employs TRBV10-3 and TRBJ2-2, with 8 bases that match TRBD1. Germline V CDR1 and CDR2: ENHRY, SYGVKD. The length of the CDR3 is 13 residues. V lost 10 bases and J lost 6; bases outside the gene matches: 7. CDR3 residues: CATKQGDAGELFF. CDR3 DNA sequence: TGTGCCACGAAACAGGGGGACGCCGGGGAGCTGTTTTTT.

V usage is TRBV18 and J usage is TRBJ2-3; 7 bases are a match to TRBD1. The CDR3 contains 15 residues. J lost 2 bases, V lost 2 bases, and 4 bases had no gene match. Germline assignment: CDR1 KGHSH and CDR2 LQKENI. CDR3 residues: CASSPNRGNTDTQYF. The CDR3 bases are TGTGCCAGCTCACCAAACAGGGGCAACACAGATACGCAGTATTTT.

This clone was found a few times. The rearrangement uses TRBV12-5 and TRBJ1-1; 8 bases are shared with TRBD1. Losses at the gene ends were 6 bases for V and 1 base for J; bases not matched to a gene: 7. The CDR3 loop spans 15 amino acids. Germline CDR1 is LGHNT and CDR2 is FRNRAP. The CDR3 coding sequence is TGTGCTAGTGGCCTATGGGGGACAGGGAACACTGAAGCTTTCTTT. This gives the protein CASGLWGTGNTEAFF.

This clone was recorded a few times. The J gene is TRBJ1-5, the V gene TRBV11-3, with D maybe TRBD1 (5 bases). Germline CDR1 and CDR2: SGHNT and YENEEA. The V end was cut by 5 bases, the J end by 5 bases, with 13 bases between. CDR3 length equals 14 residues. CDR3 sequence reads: CASSDQGIHQPQHF. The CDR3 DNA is TGTGCCAGCAGCGACCAGGGTATTCATCAGCCCCAGCATTTT.

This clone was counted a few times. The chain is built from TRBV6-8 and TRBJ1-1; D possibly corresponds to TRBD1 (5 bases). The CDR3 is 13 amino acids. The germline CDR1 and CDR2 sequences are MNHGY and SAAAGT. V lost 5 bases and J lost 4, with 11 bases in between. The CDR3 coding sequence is TGTGCCAGCAGTGGGGGGGAAAGCACTGAAGCTTTCTTT. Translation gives CASSGGESTEAFF.

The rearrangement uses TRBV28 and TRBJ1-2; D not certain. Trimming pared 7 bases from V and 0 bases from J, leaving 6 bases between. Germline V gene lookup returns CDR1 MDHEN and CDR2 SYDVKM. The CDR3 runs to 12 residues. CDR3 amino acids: CASKSTNYGYTF. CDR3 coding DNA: TGTGCCAGCAAGTCCACTAACTATGGCTACACCTTC.

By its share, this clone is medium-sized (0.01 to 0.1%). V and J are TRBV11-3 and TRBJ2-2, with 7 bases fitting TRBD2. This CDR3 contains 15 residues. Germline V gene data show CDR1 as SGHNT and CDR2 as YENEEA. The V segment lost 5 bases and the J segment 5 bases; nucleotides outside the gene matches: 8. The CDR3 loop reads CASSQLGGGTGELFF. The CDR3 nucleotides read TGTGCCAGCAGCCAACTTGGGGGAGGGACCGGGGAGCTGTTTTTT.

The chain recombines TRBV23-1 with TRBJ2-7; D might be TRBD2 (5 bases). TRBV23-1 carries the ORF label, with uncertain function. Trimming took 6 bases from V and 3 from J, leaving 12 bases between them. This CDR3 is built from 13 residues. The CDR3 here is CASSLEVGYEQYF. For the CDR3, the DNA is TGCGCCAGCAGCCTGGAGGTCGGCTACGAGCAGTACTTC.

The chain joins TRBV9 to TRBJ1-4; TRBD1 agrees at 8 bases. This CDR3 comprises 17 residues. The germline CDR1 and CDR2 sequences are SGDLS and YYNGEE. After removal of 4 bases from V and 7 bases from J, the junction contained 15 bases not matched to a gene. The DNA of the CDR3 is TGTGCCAGCAGCAGCGGACAGGGTGTGCGTGGCGGTGAAAAACTGTTTTTT. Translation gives CASSSGQGVRGGEKLFF.

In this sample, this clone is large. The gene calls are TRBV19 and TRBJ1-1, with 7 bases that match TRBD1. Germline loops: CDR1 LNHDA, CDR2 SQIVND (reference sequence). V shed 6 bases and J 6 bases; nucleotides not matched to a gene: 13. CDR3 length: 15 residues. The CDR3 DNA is TGTGCCAGTAGCCGACAGGGCGACTGGGCTGCTGAAGCTTTCTTT. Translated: CASSRQGDWAAEAFF. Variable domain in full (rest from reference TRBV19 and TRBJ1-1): DGGITQSPKYLFRKEGQNVTLSCEQNLNHDAMYWYRQDPGQGLRLIYYSQIVNDFQKGDIAEGYSVSREKKESFPLTVTSAQKNPTAFYLCASSRQGDWAAEAFFGQGTRLTVV.